This T cell receptor beta chain was captured by sequencing in a study of blood T cell repertoires in COVID-19 (dated by TCRdb to the early 2020s). Notes on the research overall: The collaborator samples originated in the United States, Italy and Spain and spanned the acute and convalescent phases of COVID-19. The prospective study material was composed of cDNA or gDNA derived from T cells, B-cell-depleted T cells, or PBMCs. Deeply sampled blood TCRbeta repertoires from subjects exposed to, actively infected with, or recovered from COVID-19 were included in the dataset. A freely available public database, intended as a resource for researchers studying the immune response to SARS-CoV-2, is where the repertoires were released. Samples came from the ongoing ImmuneRACE study (first 160 participants) plus 1,254 subjects from 6 global collaborators. Nearly every sample came with metadata listing a de-identified subject ID, COVID-19 status, age in years and sex. Where available, HLA class I and class II types were taken from metadata supplied by the sample provider and were not determined by assay-based typing. Broad study findings and their caveats: The amount of clinical and demographic metadata varied by source and participant and was provided uncurated.

One collaborating source in Seattle enrolled patients during active infection and followed them longitudinally through the course of disease. Collaborating institutions collected whole blood in K2EDTA tubes following their own protocols. For TCRbeta analysis, collaborators shipped samples in one of three forms: frozen whole blood, isolated PBMCs, or DNA extracted from either of those sample types. This clone showed up just a few times. Its antigen is currently not known. No much larger clone exists at a distance of one base, and base qualities are not known. TCRbeta CDR3 regions were amplified from genomic DNA using the immunoSEQ Assay, a bias-controlled multiplex PCR. Per the source publication's procedure: The number of nucleated cells in each sample was estimated by amplification of reference gene primers within the assay. To quantify the absolute abundance of each unique TCRbeta CDR3 rearrangement, sequence reads were collapsed and filtered. For each sample, productive Simpson clonality was calculated as the square root of Simpson's diversity index across productive rearrangements. TCRdb's version of the immuneACCESS table is confined to in-frame rearrangements and falls short of the full clone set. An unresolved V gene accounts for under half of the shortfall where checked; the remainder is of unknown origin. V and J calls plus clone size are reproduced from that table; the DNA served to infer D and trimming. The sample data list tens of thousands of clones, and about three quarters of these were observed just once. The ten largest clones take up about 20% of the sample.

V is clipped by 0 bases and J by 7 bases, and the sequence between their germline boundaries is 13 bases long. From its cysteine to its phenylalanine, the CDR3 spans 14 amino acids. The read is trimmed to its CDR3 DNA, 42 bases read in frame from base 1. From a lookup of the germline V gene, CDR1 and CDR2 are SGDLS and YYNGEE. The sequence is built from TRBV9 and TRBJ1-2, with the D gene not confidently named. Sequenced sample: peripheral blood. This TCR was recovered from a man aged 25 to 40 with COVID-19, enrolled during active disease. The DNA is as follows: TGTGCCAGCAGCGTAGCGCCCAGGTTTAGTGGCTACACCTTC. It codes for CASSVAPRFSGYTF.